This TCR beta chain is from a study of read filtering for tumor transcriptome and immune sequencing (dated by TCRdb to 2018 to 2021). About the full investigation: The cohort consisted of 17 to 20 male and some 13 female patients, with a mean age of 65.9 years and an age range of about 45 to 90. By revised international staging, 8 or 9 patients were R-ISS I, about 16 were R-ISS II and 7 were R-ISS III. After DNase treatment, whole-transcriptome libraries were prepared with the TruSeq RNA Access Library Prep Kit. Per sample, about 3.5 to 11 million TCR-region mapped reads were obtained with IR-seq, compared with only about 80 to 1,400 with RNA-seq. The study compared TCR repertoires from targeted immune repertoire sequencing and bulk whole-transcriptome sequencing run on the same bone marrow samples. As a main aim, a read-filtering strategy for immune repertoire data was addressed, with the specific question being whether clonotypes supported by a single read should be removed. The paper's findings and limits, for the study overall: Single-read clonotypes made up around 82% of clonotypes but only 3% to 4% of total reads in IR-seq, compared with just under 75% of clonotypes and more than 40% of reads in RNA-seq. The correlation between IR-seq and RNA-seq shared clonotype proportions was increased by removal of single-read clonotypes. The sorted CD138-negative fraction was composed of a mixed bone marrow immune population rather than of purified T cells. Clonotypes were captured by IR-seq at much higher depth and more reliably than by RNA-seq, and smaller IR-seq throughput was sufficient for identification of most shared clonotypes.

The CDR3 holds 13 amino acids from the cysteine to the phenylalanine. The DNA shown is the 39-base CDR3, in frame from base 1. The germline ends are 14 bases apart after V is trimmed by 6 bases and J by 6 bases. CDR1 and CDR2, looked up from the germline V gene (reference sequence), are PRHDT and FYEKMQ. Every patient had bone marrow sampled at the time of active disease. Ficoll-Hypaque density gradient centrifugation was used to isolate bone marrow mononuclear cells. Myeloma plasma cells were removed and CD138-negative cells were obtained by negative selection following labeling with CD138 magnetic microbeads on a MACS separator. Purity of the isolated cells was checked by flow cytometry on an Attune NxT using CD138 antibodies. Total RNA was extracted using TRIzol reagent and was quantified on a NanoDrop spectrophotometer. For each patient, the CD138-negative bone marrow sample underwent paired RNA-seq and IR-seq.

In the case of this clonotype: Its cognate antigen has yet to be identified. No per-base quality is available; no much larger clone lies one base away.

Starting from roughly 0.4 ug RNA, TCR libraries were constructed with the Immunoverse kit using molecular barcoded adaptors that cover the alpha/delta and beta/gamma chains. TCR library preparation used the same RNA that went into transcriptome sequencing. An Illumina HiSeq 4000 with 2 x 150 cycles was used to sequence the TCR libraries. Regarding the original processing steps: With MiXCR, TCR reads were aligned to human V, D, J and C references and assembled into CDR3 clonotypes, with quality filtering and error correction included. The tcR package in R was used for analysis of clonotype counts and gene usage diversity. Raw mapping reads were checked after the RNA-seq reads had been mapped by STAR aligner version 2.5.3a onto the human GRCh37 genome. IR-seq fastq files were randomly downsampled with Seqtk 1.3 to test the effect of sequencing depth on detected clonotypes. TCRdb handled the public reads itself, with Q25 trimming in fastp and clone calling in MiXCR, and kept productive beta chains. Each entry is one CDR3 protein sequence, shown with its most common DNA and genes. V and J calls and clone size were set by TCRdb, not the authors. The sample contains tens of thousands of distinct CDR3 sequences, roughly 21% of them found a single time. In total, the top ten clones hold over 9.5% of the sample.

This TCR derives from a donor aged 40 or older with multiple myeloma. Input material: a population of CD138-negative cells sorted from bone marrow. What the cell subset or site label conveys for this sample: bone marrow mononuclear cells depleted of CD138+ plasma/myeloma cells by negative magnetic selection. Recombination connected TRBV13 to TRBJ1-2; the D gene is perhaps TRBD1, from 5 matching bases. This receptor has the CDR3 CASSFAGYHGYTF. The DNA sequence follows: TGTGCCAGCAGTTTTGCAGGGTACCATGGCTACACCTTC.